The 8 T cell receptor beta chains below were found in one sample sequenced in a study of blood T cells in healthy people across ages. It was with a sample-barcoded 5' primer and a J-beta primer mix that a second PCR of roughly 7 to 12 cycles was run. TCRdb redid the calling of the 5' RACE reads with MiXCR, one entry per CDR3 protein. The sample consists of about 1.6 million distinct CDR3 sequences, about 31% of them appearing once. The specimen was blood. These receptor sequences come from a young woman in good health.

This sequence joins TRBV9 and TRBJ2-1, with D possibly being TRBD2 (6 bases). The germline CDR1 and CDR2 sequences are SGDLS and YYNGEE. CDR3 length: 15 residues. Trimming pared 3 bases from V and 7 bases from J, leaving 17 bases between. CDR3 residues: CASSAAGARGNEQFF. CDR3 sequence (DNA): TGTGCCAGCAGCGCAGCGGGCGCCCGAGGGAATGAGCAGTTCTTC.

At least ten counts were recorded for this clonotype. The V and J genes are TRBV6-6 and TRBJ2-5; no reliable D call. V gave up 6 bases and J gave up 6 bases, with 14 bases separating them. From germline, CDR1 is MNHNY and CDR2 SVGAGI (reference sequence). The CDR3 is made up of 13 amino acids. CDR3 coding DNA: TGTGCCAGCAGCCACGTCTACTTCCAGACCCAGTACTTC. Its translation: CASSHVYFQTQYF.

This clonotype occurred many times. This chain uses TRBV4-1 with TRBJ2-1; 8 nucleotides match TRBD1. The CDR3 is made up of 15 amino acids. Germline V CDR1 and CDR2: MGHRA, YSYEKL. The junction had 11 bases not matched to a gene; V was cut back by 0 bases and J by 13 bases. CDR3 DNA sequence: TGCGCCAGCAGCCAAGACCCAATGGACAGGGACAGACAGTTCTTC. Protein: CASSQDPMDRDRQFF.

The rearrangement uses TRBV20-1 and TRBJ1-4; D gene unclear. CDR3 length equals 12 residues. CDR1 and CDR2 from the germline V gene are DFQATT and SNEGSKA (reference sequence). The V end was cut by 0 bases, the J end by 8 bases, with 7 bases between. The CDR3, as DNA: TGCAGTGCTAGAGATCAGACGGAAAAACTGTTTTTT. This encodes CSARDQTEKLFF.

About this clonotype itself: No conserved phenylalanine or tryptophan ends this CDR3, so it is likely a read error. The J gene is TRBJ2-1, the V gene TRBV9; D unclear. This CDR3 has 16 residues. Germline V gene lookup returns CDR1 SGDLS and CDR2 YYNGEE. With 0 bases removed from V and 1 base from J, the gap between germline ends came to 11 bases. The CDR3 region is CASSVAPGSSYNEQFC. CDR3 nucleotide sequence: TGTGCCAGCAGCGTAGCCCCCGGTTCGTCCTACAATGAGCAGTTCTGC.

This clonotype was found a few times. The chain couples TRBV12-3 or TRBV12-4 to TRBJ1-5; D is unclear. The CDR3 runs to 13 residues. Trimming pared 4 bases from V and 6 bases from J, leaving 10 bases between. The CDR3 DNA is TGTGCCAGCAGTTGGGAAGGGAGTCAGCCCCAGCATTTT. Protein product: CASSWEGSQPQHF.

The rearrangement uses TRBV6-6 and TRBJ2-7, with unresolved D. This CDR3 comprises 15 residues. The germline V and J ends were trimmed by 5 bases and 7 bases, with 21 bases remaining between them. Germline CDR1 and CDR2: MNHNY and SVGAGI (reference sequence). The CDR3 nucleotides are TGTGCCAGCAGTCCTCCGGTTTACGGGCTGGAAGAGCAGTACTTC. Translation: CASSPPVYGLEEQYF.

This clonotype was observed a handful of times. The rearrangement joins TRBV27 to TRBJ2-5; 7 bases align to TRBD1. With 3 bases clipped from V and 5 bases from J, the junction kept 3 bases outside the gene matches. The germline V gene encodes CDR1 MNHEY and CDR2 SMNVEV (reference sequence). This CDR3 has 13 amino acids. The CDR3, as DNA: TGTGCCAGCAGTTTGACAGGGATGGAGACCCAGTACTTC. Translated: CASSLTGMETQYF.